This TCR beta chain was profiled in a study of robustness of blood B and T cell sequencing (dated by TCRdb to 2017 to 2018). With respect to the entire study: The study was designed to determine how much peripheral blood is required to reliably characterize an individual's TCRbeta and IgG repertoires. TCRbeta and IgG repertoires were quantified in each of the 10 or so independently drawn blood samples. As technical replicates, two replicate TCRbeta cDNA libraries were prepared from one shared RNA pool derived from a single 10 ml draw. Overall study results and their limits: The 1,000 most abundant TCRbeta clonotypes from the pooled draws were found in every single 10 ml sample. TCRbeta rarefaction curves did not fully plateau, suggesting under-sequencing or many low-abundance clonotypes. Evidence of cross-contamination, likely from batch processing, showed up in one pair of TCRbeta libraries, so the UMI-sequence pairs shared by that pair of libraries were removed. Coverage of the top 10,000 TCRbeta clonotypes approached saturation when 3 or 4 tubes (30-40 ml blood) were combined. Between the technical replicate libraries, roughly 95% of the top 10,000 TCRbeta clonotypes in one library were also present in the other library. Pooling tubes did not increase the overlap of rare TCRbeta clonotypes, which implies that much larger blood volumes would be needed to capture rare TCRbeta clonotypes. EDTA tubes required immediate fractionation, limiting use in multi-site collections.

The germline V gene specifies KGHDR as CDR1 and SFDVKD as CDR2. Measured from the cysteine to the phenylalanine, the CDR3 is 13 residues long. Only the CDR3 DNA stays, 39 bases, in frame from base 1. V and J lose 3 bases and 2 bases, and a span of 5 bases separates them. About this clonotype: No antigen is known for it. Within one base of it there is no much larger clone, and no base qualities were kept.

TCRbeta repertoires were quantified from mRNA rather than genomic DNA, which captures expressed receptors. Without cell sorting, buffy coat leukocytes were collected into Trizol, and RNA was extracted using the Direct-zol RNA MiniPrep Plus kit. To separate plasma, buffy coat and red blood cells, EDTA blood tubes were immediately centrifuged at 4 degrees C. Receptors were amplified or captured by PCR. The data were produced on an Illumina MiSeq. SMARTScribe reverse transcriptase and a 5' template-switch oligo, by which a universal priming site was added, were used for cDNA synthesis. The template-switch oligo carried a 12-nucleotide random unique molecular identifier (UMI) that tagged each cDNA molecule. Chain-specific reverse primers targeted TCRbeta transcripts during reverse transcription. Uracil DNA glycosylase treatment was used to remove residual template-switch adapters, and a Qiagen MinElute kit was used to purify the cDNA. For the first PCR, KAPA HiFi HotStart ReadyMix was used for roughly 23 cycles, with amplification split across four 50 ul reactions containing step-out primers. First-round PCR products were gel-purified before further amplification. Illumina Nextera adapters were attached in a second PCR of roughly 8 cycles, and the libraries were then purified and pooled. The UMI barcode for each TCRbeta molecule was captured by a 50-nucleotide 5' read. The source study handled its data this way. The MIGEC toolkit was used to group reads by UMI into consensus reads. Forward and reverse consensus reads were merged with PEAR to produce final reads. Identical UMI-sequence pairs found in more than one library were treated as cross-sample contamination and removed by a custom decontamination script. MIGMAP, a wrapper around IgBLAST, was used to carry out V(D)J assignment and CDR3 extraction. TCR clonotypes were defined by identical V gene, J gene and CDR3 amino acid sequence; CDR1 and CDR2 were not sequenced. The public sequencing data were trimmed at Q25 with fastp and processed into clonotypes with MiXCR by TCRdb, which kept only in-frame beta chains. For every CDR3 protein sequence, its rows merge into one entry that carries the most common genes and DNA. The V and J calls shown here were made by TCRdb, not taken from the authors' results. This sample comprises 4,000 or so distinct CDR3 sequences, roughly 50% of them detected only once. Of the sample, roughly a quarter is held by the ten largest clones.

Sequenced input: peripheral blood. This chain is built from TRBV24-1 and TRBJ2-3, with the D gene not confidently named. This TCR came from a human donor in good health. The CDR3 corresponds to CATSDTNTDTQYF. The DNA reads TGTGCCACCAGTGATACGAACACAGATACGCAGTATTTT.